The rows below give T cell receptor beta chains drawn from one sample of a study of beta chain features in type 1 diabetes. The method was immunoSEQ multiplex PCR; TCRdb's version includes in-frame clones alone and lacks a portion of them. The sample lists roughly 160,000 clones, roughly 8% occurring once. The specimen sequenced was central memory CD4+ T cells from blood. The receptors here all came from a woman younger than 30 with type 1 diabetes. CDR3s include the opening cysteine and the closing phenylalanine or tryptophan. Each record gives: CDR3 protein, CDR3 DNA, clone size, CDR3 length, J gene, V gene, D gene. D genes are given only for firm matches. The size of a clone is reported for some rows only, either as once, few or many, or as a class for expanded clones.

CASSLGWAAGELFF,TGCGCCAGCAGCCTTGGTTGGGCTGCCGGGGAGCTGTTTTTT,few,14,TRBJ2-2,TRBV4-3,.
CASSYGHAQETQYF,TGTGCCAGCAGTTACGGACACGCACAAGAGACCCAGTACTTC,few,14,TRBJ2-5,TRBV6-5,.
CASSRDYTANNEQFF,TGCGCCAGCAGCCGGGACTATACCGCGAACAATGAGCAGTTCTTC,.,15,TRBJ2-1,TRBV4-3,TRBD2
CASSGSGGALETQYF,TGTGCCAGCAGCGGTAGCGGGGGGGCCTTAGAGACCCAGTACTTC,.,15,TRBJ2-5,TRBV5-4,TRBD2
CASSQQGAAFNTEAFF,TGTGCCAGCTCACAACAGGGTGCGGCGTTTAACACTGAAGCTTTCTTT,.,16,TRBJ1-1,TRBV18,.
CASTPDSTNEKLFF,TGCGCCAGCACCCCCGACAGTACGAATGAAAAACTGTTTTTT,many,14,TRBJ1-4,TRBV5-1,.
CATMPGTGQSLYGYTF,TGTGCCACCATGCCAGGGACGGGACAGAGTCTCTATGGCTACACCTTC,.,16,TRBJ1-2,TRBV2,TRBD1
CASSATGMTNTEAFF,TGTGCCAGCAGCGCTACAGGGATGACGAACACTGAAGCTTTCTTT,.,15,TRBJ1-1,TRBV5-5,.
CASSISGGGTLDTQYF,TGTGCCAGCAGCATTAGCGGGGGCGGAACCTTAGATACGCAGTATTTT,.,16,TRBJ2-3,TRBV7-2,TRBD2
CASSPGLAGTRDTQYF,TGTGCCAGCAGCCCGGGACTAGCGGGGACTAGGGATACGCAGTATTTT,many,16,TRBJ2-3,TRBV7-2,TRBD2
CAWSGFMGEAEAFF,TGTGCCTGGAGCGGTTTCATGGGGGAGGCTGAAGCTTTCTTT,few,14,TRBJ1-1,TRBV30,.
CASSKRTADRRGYTF,TGTGCCAGTAGTAAACGGACAGCCGATAGACGTGGCTACACCTTC,.,15,TRBJ1-2,TRBV19,.
CASSIVGQRAPLHF,TGTGCCAGTAGTATAGTTGGACAAAGGGCACCCCTCCACTTT,few,14,TRBJ1-6,TRBV19,.
CASSPKTGLYGYTF,TGTGCCAGCAGCCCAAAGACAGGGCTCTATGGCTACACCTTC,.,14,TRBJ1-2,TRBV7-9,TRBD1
CASSQGTGGVGYTF,TGTGCCAGCAGCCAGGGGACAGGCGGAGTTGGCTACACCTTC,.,14,TRBJ1-2,TRBV11-3,TRBD1
CASSQAGVLLGGYTF,TGCGCCAGCAGCCAAGCAGGGGTCTTACTAGGCGGCTACACCTTC,.,15,TRBJ1-2,TRBV4-1,.
CASQRESSYNEQFF,TGCGCCAGCCAGCGGGAAAGCTCCTACAATGAGCAGTTCTTC,few,14,TRBJ2-1,TRBV5-1,TRBD2
CSVQSSGIYEQYF,TGCAGCGTCCAGAGTAGCGGGATATACGAGCAGTACTTC,.,13,TRBJ2-7,TRBV29-1,TRBD2
CATSRGLSTNEKLFF,TGTGCCACCAGCAGAGGACTGTCAACTAATGAAAAACTGTTTTTT,many,15,TRBJ1-4,TRBV15,.
CASSPKYRASGIPYEQYF,TGTGCCAGCAGCCCCAAATATCGGGCTAGCGGGATCCCCTACGAGCAGTACTTC,few,18,TRBJ2-7,TRBV7-2,TRBD2
CASQIRGAGTDTQYF,TGCGCCAGCCAAATCCGGGGGGCCGGCACAGATACGCAGTATTTT,.,15,TRBJ2-3,TRBV5-1,.
CASSFGQGTTEAFF,TGTGCCAGCAGCTTTGGACAGGGGACCACTGAAGCTTTCTTT,.,14,TRBJ1-1,TRBV11-2,TRBD1
CSVAGGQGGAYEQYF,TGCAGCGTTGCCGGCGGACAGGGAGGGGCCTACGAGCAGTACTTC,few,15,TRBJ2-7,TRBV29-1,.
CASSSTGGNTIYF,TGTGCCAGCAGTTCGACAGGCGGAAACACCATATATTTT,few,13,TRBJ1-3,TRBV10-3,.
CASSSGPAGDTQYF,TGTGCCAGCAGCTCAGGTCCTGCTGGAGATACGCAGTATTTT,.,14,TRBJ2-3,TRBV7-2,.
CASSLPSSGELFF,TGTGCCAGCAGCTTACCCTCCTCCGGGGAGCTGTTTTTT,once,13,TRBJ2-2,TRBV7-6,.
CASSLRQAEETQYF,TGTGCCAGCAGTTTACGACAGGCGGAAGAGACCCAGTACTTC,few,14,TRBJ2-5,TRBV25-1,.
CASSAHGQGYGYTF,TGTGCCAGCAGCGCCCATGGGCAGGGCTATGGCTACACCTTC,.,14,TRBJ1-2,TRBV27,.
CSVEGTIQETQYF,TGCAGCGTTGAAGGGACTATTCAAGAGACCCAGTACTTC,.,13,TRBJ2-5,TRBV29-1,.
CASSPGQVGETQYF,TGTGCCAGCAGCCCGGGACAGGTGGGGGAGACCCAGTACTTC,many,14,TRBJ2-5,TRBV28,TRBD1
CASSLVARAGGDTQYF,TGTGCCAGCAGCTTAGTGGCAAGGGCGGGGGGTGATACGCAGTATTTT,.,16,TRBJ2-3,TRBV7-2,TRBD2
CASRRDFLPNQPQHF,TGTGCCAGCAGACGGGACTTCCTTCCTAATCAGCCCCAGCATTTT,few,15,TRBJ1-5,TRBV28,.
CASSFRRTYEQYF,TGTGCCAGCAGCTTTCGGCGGACCTACGAGCAGTACTTC,few,13,TRBJ2-7,TRBV7-9,.
CASSGTSGETQYF,TGTGCCAGCAGTGGGACTAGCGGAGAGACCCAGTACTTC,few,13,TRBJ2-5,TRBV2,TRBD2
CASSIYFRAVGYTF,TGTGCCAGTAGTATATATTTCAGGGCGGTTGGTTACACCTTC,few,14,TRBJ1-2,TRBV19,.
CASSLRSGGAGTTDTQYF,TGCGCCAGCAGCTTGAGGAGTGGCGGGGCGGGGACGACAGATACGCAGTATTTT,.,18,TRBJ2-3,TRBV5-1,.
CAISSTGAGANVLTF,TGTGCCATCAGCTCGACAGGAGCTGGGGCCAACGTCCTGACTTTC,few,15,TRBJ2-6,TRBV10-3,.
CASSQDHRRDFSYEQYF,TGCGCCAGCAGCCAAGATCATCGCCGGGACTTCAGCTACGAGCAGTACTTC,few,17,TRBJ2-7,TRBV4-3,.
CASSHDRDLPQETQYF,TGCGCCAGCAGCCATGACCGGGACTTACCGCAAGAGACCCAGTACTTC,.,16,TRBJ2-5,TRBV4-3,.
CASSQAGTAGANVLTF,TGCGCCAGCAGCCAAGCCGGGACAGCTGGGGCCAACGTCCTGACTTTC,few,16,TRBJ2-6,TRBV5-1,TRBD1
CASGGQQETQYF,TGTGCCAGCGGGGGACAGCAAGAGACCCAGTACTTC,many,12,TRBJ2-5,TRBV2,TRBD1
CASSRMGPFPLEQYF,TGTGCCAGCAGCCGGATGGGGCCCTTTCCTCTCGAGCAGTACTTC,few,15,TRBJ2-7,TRBV7-9,.
CASSEELAGGELFF,TGTGCCAGCAGTGAGGAACTAGCGGGCGGGGAGCTGTTTTTT,.,14,TRBJ2-2,TRBV6-1,TRBD2
CASSQASGLEQFF,TGCGCCAGCAGCCAAGCTAGCGGGCTAGAGCAGTTCTTC,.,13,TRBJ2-1,TRBV4-3,TRBD2
CASSYTLAVQETQYF,TGCGCCAGCAGCTACACCCTAGCGGTACAAGAGACCCAGTACTTC,.,15,TRBJ2-5,TRBV5-1,TRBD2
CASSRATGGDEQYF,TGTGCCAGCAGCCGAGCAACAGGGGGCGACGAGCAGTACTTC,few,14,TRBJ2-7,TRBV5-4,TRBD1
CASSTQGGGTGELFF,TGCGCCAGCAGCACACAGGGGGGTGGCACCGGGGAGCTGTTTTTT,few,15,TRBJ2-2,TRBV4-3,TRBD1
CASAPSSGNTIYF,TGTGCCAGCGCACCGAGCTCTGGAAACACCATATATTTT,.,13,TRBJ1-3,TRBV7-9,.
CARGGPGGASNEQYF,TGTGCCCGGGGGGGTCCGGGGGGCGCGTCTAACGAGCAGTACTTC,.,15,TRBJ2-7,TRBV30,TRBD2
CASSVSGALDTQYF,TGTGCCAGCAGCGTAAGCGGGGCCCTGGATACGCAGTATTTT,few,14,TRBJ2-3,TRBV9,TRBD2
CASSDTGGTDTQYF,TGTGCCAGCAGCGACACGGGGGGCACAGATACGCAGTATTTT,few,14,TRBJ2-3,TRBV9,.
CASSENGAGSSYEQYF,TGTGCCAGCAGTGAAAATGGAGCGGGAAGCTCCTACGAGCAGTACTTC,few,16,TRBJ2-7,TRBV6-1,TRBD2
CASSLEGLDTYEQYF,TGTGCCAGCAGCTTAGAGGGACTAGACACGTACGAGCAGTACTTC,few,15,TRBJ2-7,TRBV7-6,TRBD2
CASSLSSGSSYNEQFF,TGCGCCAGCAGCCTCTCTAGCGGGAGTTCCTACAATGAGCAGTTCTTC,few,16,TRBJ2-1,TRBV4-3,TRBD2
CASSLSGYGYTF,TGTGCCAGCAGCCTTAGTGGCTATGGCTACACCTTC,few,12,TRBJ1-2,TRBV11-2,.
CASSDRGQPQHF,TGTGCCAGCAGTGACAGGGGGCAGCCCCAGCATTTT,.,12,TRBJ1-5,TRBV27,TRBD1
CASSQDPGAPSTDTQYF,TGCGCCAGCAGCCAAGATCCCGGAGCTCCTAGCACAGATACGCAGTATTTT,few,17,TRBJ2-3,TRBV4-3,.
CASSPPGGSGGAVNEQFF,TGTGCCAGCAGCCCCCCGGGGGGTAGCGGGGGGGCGGTTAATGAGCAGTTCTTC,.,18,TRBJ2-1,TRBV7-2,TRBD2
CASSSRQGAGANVLTF,TGTGCCAGCAGCTCGCGACAGGGGGCTGGGGCCAACGTCCTGACTTTC,.,16,TRBJ2-6,TRBV7-8,TRBD1